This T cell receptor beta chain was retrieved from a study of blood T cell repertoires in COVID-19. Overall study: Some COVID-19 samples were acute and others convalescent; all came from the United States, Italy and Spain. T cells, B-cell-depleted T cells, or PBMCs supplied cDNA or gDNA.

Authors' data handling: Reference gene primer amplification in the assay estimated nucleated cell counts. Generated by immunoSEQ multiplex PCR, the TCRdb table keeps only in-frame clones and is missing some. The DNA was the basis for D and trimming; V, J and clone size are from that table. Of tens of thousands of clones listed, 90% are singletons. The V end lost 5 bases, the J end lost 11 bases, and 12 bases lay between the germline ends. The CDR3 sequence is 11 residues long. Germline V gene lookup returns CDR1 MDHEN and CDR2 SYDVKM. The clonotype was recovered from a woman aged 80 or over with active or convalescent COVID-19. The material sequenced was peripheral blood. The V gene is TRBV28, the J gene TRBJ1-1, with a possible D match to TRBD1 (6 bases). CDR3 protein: CASSATGKAFF. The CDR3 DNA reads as TGTGCCAGCAGTGCAACAGGGAAGGCTTTCTTT.